This section outlines one T cell receptor (beta chain) sequence together with its context. Its antigen is currently unknown. This entry belongs to a study of T cell responses to AZD1222 COVID-19 vaccine. Here immunoSEQ multiplex PCR was the method, and the copy in TCRdb shows in-frame clones only, minus some. The table shows roughly 200,000 clones, with around 94% occurring only once. The CDR3 covers 14 residues. Trimming took off 6 bases at V and 1 base at J, with 12 bases between the two ends. Germline V gives CDR1 MNHNY, CDR2 SVGAGI (reference sequence). Findings of the study overall: Repertoire sampling happened only post peak T cell response. Spike-specific TCR breadth and depth rose after two AZD1222 doses.

Sequenced here: peripheral blood, sampled on day 0 of AZD1222 vaccination. The clonotype was recovered from an adult in good health. The V and J genes are TRBV6-6 and TRBJ1-1, with TRBD1 as a possible D gene (6 bases). The CDR3 spells CASSRMGQNTEAFF. CDR3 nucleotide sequence: TGTGCCAGCAGCCGCATGGGACAGAACACTGAAGCTTTCTTT.